Below, 14 T cell receptor beta chains from the same sample are listed, as sequenced in a study of vaccination and CD4 T cells after COVID-19. The Oncomine TCR Beta short-read assay generated sequence data from the DNA of cultured CD4+ T cells. TCRdb used MiXCR to reprocess the PCR reads, holding one entry per CDR3 protein. The sample lists several thousand distinct CDR3 sequences, around 42% occurring once. Sample treatment: approximately 9-day PBMC culture with coronavirus spike peptide pools or control peptides (ViraFEST assay). No antigen has been identified for these receptors. The source material was CD4+ T cells from blood, cultured in vitro. The receptors were gathered from a human donor who had recovered from COVID-19.

The chain has TRBV25-1 and TRBJ2-5, with D uncertain. The CDR3 spans 15 residues. Trimming removed 3 bases at V and 3 bases at J, with 14 bases between. Germline assignment: CDR1 MGHDK and CDR2 SYGVNS. In DNA form, the CDR3 reads TGTGCCAGCAGTGATTACTGGGAAAGGAAAGAGACCCAGTACTTC. Translation: CASSDYWERKETQYF.

The rearrangement joins TRBV20-1 to TRBJ2-5; no reliable D call. Trimming removed 3 bases from V and 2 bases from J, with 10 bases in between. The CDR3 sequence is 13 residues long. Per the germline V gene, CDR1 is DFQATT and CDR2 is SNEGSKA (reference sequence). The CDR3 nucleotides are TGCAGTGCTAGTATTTGGGCTCAAGAGACCCAGTACTTC. Residues: CSASIWAQETQYF.

CDR3 sequence (DNA): TGCAGTGCCCCCCGACAGATTCAAGCTTTCTTT. It yields the protein CSAPRQIQAFF. The rearrangement uses TRBV20-1 and TRBJ1-1; D possibly corresponds to TRBD1 (5 bases). Germline V gives CDR1 DFQATT, CDR2 SNEGSKA (reference sequence). The CDR3 extends over 11 amino acids. Trimming cost V 6 bases and J 9 bases, with 14 bases left between them.

This chain links TRBV24-1 with TRBJ2-2; TRBD2 agrees at 8 bases. Trimming removed 3 bases from V and 5 bases from J; junction bases left unmatched: 16. Looked up from germline, CDR1 is KGHDR and CDR2 is SFDVKD. This CDR3 comprises 19 residues. DNA of the CDR3: TGTGCCACCAGTGATCTGCAACCCGCGGGACTAGGGGAGACCGGGGAGCTGTTTTTT. Translated: CATSDLQPAGLGETGELFF.

The J gene is TRBJ2-4, the V gene TRBV27; 7 nucleotides line up with TRBD1. The CDR3 spans 14 residues. With 4 bases clipped from V and 5 bases from J, the junction kept 5 bases outside the gene matches. CDR1 and CDR2 from the germline V gene are MNHEY and SMNVEV (reference sequence). The CDR3 coding sequence is TGTGCCAGCAGTTCACAGGACAGGCAAAACATTCAGTACTTC. Its translation is CASSSQDRQNIQYF.

Sample share makes this clonotype medium-sized (0.01 to 0.1%). The V and J genes are TRBV7-3 and TRBJ2-1, with TRBD2 matching over 7 bases. The ends lost 1 base at V and 8 bases at J; junction bases unmatched: 2. The CDR3 runs to 13 residues. Germline CDR1 and CDR2: SGHTA and FQGTGA. Here the CDR3 reads CASSLSGSDEQFF. CDR3 nucleotides: TGTGCCAGCAGCTTAAGCGGGAGTGATGAGCAGTTCTTC.

The chain recombines TRBV24-1 with TRBJ2-1; 13 nucleotides align to TRBD2. V lost 3 bases to trimming and J lost 0 bases; unmatched junction nucleotides: 13. In germline, CDR1 is KGHDR, CDR2 SFDVKD. This CDR3 has 21 residues. The CDR3 protein is CATSDPGPGLAGPHSYNEQFF. CDR3 bases: TGTGCCACCAGTGATCCCGGACCGGGACTAGCGGGGCCCCACTCCTACAATGAGCAGTTCTTC.

The chain recombines TRBV2 with TRBJ2-1, with TRBD2 matching over 8 bases. Germline CDR1 SNHLY, CDR2 FYNNEI. The CDR3 runs to 14 residues. V shed 7 bases, J shed 3 bases, and the junction held 5 bases outside the gene matches. The CDR3: CASNRGGSYNEQFF. DNA for the CDR3: TGTGCCAGCAATCGGGGGGGTAGCTACAATGAGCAGTTCTTC.

This clonotype was counted a single time. The V and J genes are TRBV30 and TRBJ2-4; a possible D gene is TRBD2 (6 bases). V shed 3 bases and J shed 13 bases, with 16 bases lying between them. Germline V gene sequence: CDR1 GTSNPN, CDR2 SVGIG (reference sequence). CDR3 size: 12 residues. CDR3 sequence reads: CAWSVTRLKQYF. In DNA form, the CDR3 reads TGTGCCTGGAGCGTGACTAGGCTTAAACAGTACTTC.

This chain uses TRBV6-5 with TRBJ1-6; TRBD1 is a possible D gene (5 bases). The V end lost 4 bases, the J end lost 1 base, and 8 bases lay between the germline ends. The CDR3 sequence is 15 residues long. CDR1 MNHEY and CDR2 SVGAGI come from the germline V gene. The CDR3 DNA follows: TGTGCCAGCAGTTCAGGGTGGTCCTATAATTCACCCCTCCACTTT. Amino acids: CASSSGWSYNSPLHF.

This clonotype appeared a few times. The chain uses TRBV27 and TRBJ2-3; D not certain. The CDR3 runs 15 residues. Germline assignment: CDR1 MNHEY and CDR2 SMNVEV (reference sequence). V gave up 8 bases and J gave up 4 bases, with 19 bases separating them. The CDR3 sequence is CASRDRGRPPDTQYF. The CDR3, as DNA: TGTGCCAGCCGAGATCGTGGGCGGCCCCCAGATACGCAGTATTTT.

CDR3 sequence (DNA): TGCAGCGTTGTCCAGACCATCACCTACAATGAGCAGTTCTTC. Translating it yields CSVVQTITYNEQFF. The chain has TRBV29-1 and TRBJ2-1; D not certain. The ends were cut back, 4 bases at V and 2 bases at J, with 12 bases in the middle. The CDR3 extends over 14 amino acids. Germline V gene data show CDR1 as SQVTM and CDR2 as ANQGSEA.

This clonotype was detected only a few times. This chain joins TRBV6-1 and TRBJ2-7; TRBD1 is a possible D gene (5 bases). This CDR3 comprises 13 residues. Trimming took 6 bases from V and 6 from J, leaving 15 bases between them. Germline CDR1 reads MNHNS; CDR2 reads SASEGT. The CDR3 nucleotides read TGTGCCAGCAGATTCCAGGGCGGCGGCGAGCAGTACTTC. Translation: CASRFQGGGEQYF.

The rearrangement links TRBV21-1 to TRBJ1-5; TRBD1, as called in the table, went unchecked against the DNA. TRBV21-1 constitutes a pseudogene. The CDR3 consists of 16 residues. CDR3 region: CASSKGDRVYNQPQHF. The CDR3 DNA is TGTGCCAGCAGCAAAGGGGACAGGGTGTACAATCAGCCCCAGCATTTT.